The rows below give T cell receptor beta chains drawn from one sample of a study of beta chain features in type 1 diabetes. The repertoire was sequenced with immunoSEQ multiplex PCR; TCRdb's copy has only in-frame clones and lacks some. The sample consists of about 330,000 clones, roughly 9.6% of them appearing once. Material: naive CD4+ T cells from blood. Receptors originate from a woman aged 25 to 39 in good health. CDR3s include the opening cysteine and the closing phenylalanine or tryptophan. Each record gives: CDR3 DNA, CDR3 protein, clone size, V gene, D gene, J gene. A D gene is named only where the DNA matches it firmly. The size of a clone is reported for some rows only, either as once, few or many, or as a class for expanded clones.

TGTGCCAGCAGCCAGACCCAGGGGGGCCCCCAGTACTTC CASSQTQGGPQYF few TRBV4-2 - TRBJ2-5
TGTGCCAGCAGCACCCCCGAGGACAGGGGTCGCGAGCAGTACTTC CASSTPEDRGREQYF few TRBV28 TRBD1 TRBJ2-7
TGTGCCATCAGTGCCACCATAGCGGGAGTTTACTACGAGCAGTACTTC CAISATIAGVYYEQYF - TRBV10-3 TRBD2 TRBJ2-7
TGTGCCAGCAGCCGCTGGACTAGCGGTTTGGGAGATACGCAGTATTTT CASSRWTSGLGDTQYF - TRBV7-3 TRBD2 TRBJ2-3
TGTGCCAGCAGCCTCACAGGGAACACTGAAGCTTTCTTT CASSLTGNTEAFF few TRBV11-3 - TRBJ1-1
TGTGCCAGCTCACCAGGGACAGGACTTTACGAGCAGTACTTC CASSPGTGLYEQYF - TRBV18 TRBD1 TRBJ2-7
TGTGCCAGCAGTGTGCGCGGGATAGAGACCCAGTACTTC CASSVRGIETQYF - TRBV2 - TRBJ2-5
TGTGCCAGCAGCGCAGACAGGGGGCGCGCGAATGAGCAGTTCTTC CASSADRGRANEQFF few TRBV7-2 TRBD1 TRBJ2-1
TGTGCCAGCAGCGTAGCCGGCTCCTACAATGAGCAGTTCTTC CASSVAGSYNEQFF - TRBV9 - TRBJ2-1
TGTGCCAGCAGCGGAATCCAGGGGGCGGTCTGGGCTAGCACAGATACGCAGTATTTT CASSGIQGAVWASTDTQYF - TRBV5-6 TRBD1 TRBJ2-3
TGTGCCAGCAGCTTGGGACTAGCGGGAGGGCTGGTAGATACGCAGTATTTT CASSLGLAGGLVDTQYF few TRBV5-4 TRBD2 TRBJ2-3
TGTGCCAGCAGTCCTACCGGGGGAACTGAAGCTTTCTTT CASSPTGGTEAFF - TRBV28 - TRBJ1-1
TGTGCCAGCAGACCCCAGGGAGGCATTCAGTACTTC CASRPQGGIQYF - TRBV28 - TRBJ2-4
TGTGCCAGCAGCGGCCAGATGAGAAGGGGCGGGAGGGTCACAGATACGCAGTATTTT CASSGQMRRGGRVTDTQYF - TRBV9 TRBD2 TRBJ2-3
TGTGCCTGGAGCAACAGGGAAAGCTACTATGGCTACACCTTC CAWSNRESYYGYTF - TRBV30 - TRBJ1-2
- CAWIPKGTVRREETQYF - TRBV30 - TRBJ2-5
TGTGCCAGCAGTCGGGACAGGCCGGGGGCCGGGGAGCTGTTTTTT CASSRDRPGAGELFF few TRBV28 TRBD1 TRBJ2-2
TGTGCCAGCTCACCATCCGCCCGGCGGGAGCAGTACTTC CASSPSARREQYF - TRBV18 - TRBJ2-7
TGTGCCATCAGTAAGGCGGGACAGAGCTACGAGCAGTACTTC CAISKAGQSYEQYF - TRBV10-3 - TRBJ2-7
TGTGCCAGCAGCGTAGGGGCTACAGATACGCAGTATTTT CASSVGATDTQYF few TRBV9 - TRBJ2-3
TGTGCCAGCAGCTCCCGGACAGGGGAGAAGGGGAGCACAGATACGCAGTATTTT CASSSRTGEKGSTDTQYF - TRBV7-2 TRBD1 TRBJ2-3
TGTGCCAGCAGCGTCGCACCCGGGACAGGATTCTCTGGGGCCAACGTCCTGACTTTC CASSVAPGTGFSGANVLTF - TRBV9 TRBD1 TRBJ2-6
TGCAGCGCCGGTGGGACTGGGGGCTACACCTTC CSAGGTGGYTF few TRBV29-1 - TRBJ1-2
TGTGCCAGCAGTTACACAGGTACCTACGAGCAGTACTTC CASSYTGTYEQYF few TRBV6-5 - TRBJ2-7
TGTGCCAGTAGTACAGGCAGATCCTACAATGAGCAGTTCTTC CASSTGRSYNEQFF few TRBV19 - TRBJ2-1
TGTGCCAGCAGCTTAATAGCGGAGACCTACGAGCAGTACTTC CASSLIAETYEQYF few TRBV7-6 - TRBJ2-7
TGCAGCGTGGCACAGGGGGCTAGCAATCAGCCCCAGCATTTT CSVAQGASNQPQHF - TRBV29-1 TRBD1 TRBJ1-5